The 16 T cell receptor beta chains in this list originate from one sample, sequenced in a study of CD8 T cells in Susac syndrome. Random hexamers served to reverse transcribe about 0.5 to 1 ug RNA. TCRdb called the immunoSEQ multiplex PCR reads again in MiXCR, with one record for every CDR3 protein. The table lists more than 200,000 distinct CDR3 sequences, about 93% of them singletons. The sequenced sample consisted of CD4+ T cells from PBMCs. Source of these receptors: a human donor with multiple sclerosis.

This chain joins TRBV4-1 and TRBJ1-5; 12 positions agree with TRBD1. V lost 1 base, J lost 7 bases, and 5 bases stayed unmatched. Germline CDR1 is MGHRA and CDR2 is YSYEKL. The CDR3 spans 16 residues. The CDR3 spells CASSQVGTGGRQPQHF. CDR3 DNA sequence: TGCGCCAGCAGCCAAGTAGGGACAGGGGGCAGGCAGCCCCAGCATTTT.

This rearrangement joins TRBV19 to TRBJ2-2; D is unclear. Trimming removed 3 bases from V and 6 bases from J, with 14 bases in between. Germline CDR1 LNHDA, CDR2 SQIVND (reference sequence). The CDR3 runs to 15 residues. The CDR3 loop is CASSIVALNSGELFF. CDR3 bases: TGTGCCAGTAGTATTGTGGCGCTTAATTCCGGGGAGCTGTTTTTT.

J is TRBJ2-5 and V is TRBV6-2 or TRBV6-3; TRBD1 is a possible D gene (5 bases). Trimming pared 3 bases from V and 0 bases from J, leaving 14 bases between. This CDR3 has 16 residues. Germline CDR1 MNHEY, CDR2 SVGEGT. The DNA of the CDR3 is TGTGCCAGCAGTTATTTCTCGGACACCTACCAAGAGACCCAGTACTTC. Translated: CASSYFSDTYQETQYF.

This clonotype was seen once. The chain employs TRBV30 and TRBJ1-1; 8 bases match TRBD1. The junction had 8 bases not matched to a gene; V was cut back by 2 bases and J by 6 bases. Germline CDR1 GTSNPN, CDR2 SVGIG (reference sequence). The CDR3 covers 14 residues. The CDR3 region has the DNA TGTGCCTGGAGTTCCCTTCGGACAGGGCCTGAAGCTTTCTTT. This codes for CAWSSLRTGPEAFF.

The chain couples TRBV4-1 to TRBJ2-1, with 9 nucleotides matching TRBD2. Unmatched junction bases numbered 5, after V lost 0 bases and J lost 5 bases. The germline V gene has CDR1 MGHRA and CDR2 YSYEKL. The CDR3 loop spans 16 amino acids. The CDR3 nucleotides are TGCGCCAGCAGCCAAGAATGGCCTAGCGGGGACAATGAGCAGTTCTTC. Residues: CASSQEWPSGDNEQFF.

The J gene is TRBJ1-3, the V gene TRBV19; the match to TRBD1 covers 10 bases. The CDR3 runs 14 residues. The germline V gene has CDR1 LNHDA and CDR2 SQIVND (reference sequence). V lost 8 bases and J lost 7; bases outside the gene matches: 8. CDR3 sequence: CASSGTGEKNTIYF. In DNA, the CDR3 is TGTGCCAGTTCCGGGACAGGGGAGAAGAACACCATATATTTT.

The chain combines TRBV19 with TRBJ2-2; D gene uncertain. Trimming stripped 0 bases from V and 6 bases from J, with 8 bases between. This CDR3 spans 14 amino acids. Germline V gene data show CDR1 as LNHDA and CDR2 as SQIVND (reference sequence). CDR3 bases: TGTGCCAGTAGTATAGACCGAGAGGCCGGGGAGCTGTTTTTT. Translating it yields CASSIDREAGELFF. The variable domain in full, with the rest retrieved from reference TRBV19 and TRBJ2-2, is DGGITQSPKYLFRKEGQNVTLSCEQNLNHDAMYWYRQDPGQGLRLIYYSQIVNDFQKGDIAEGYSVSREKKESFPLTVTSAQKNPTAFYLCASSIDREAGELFFGEGSRLTVL.

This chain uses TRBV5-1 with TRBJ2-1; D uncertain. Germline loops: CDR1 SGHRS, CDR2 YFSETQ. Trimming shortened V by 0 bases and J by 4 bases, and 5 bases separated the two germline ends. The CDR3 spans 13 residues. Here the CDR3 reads CASSLDTYNEQFF. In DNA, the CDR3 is TGCGCCAGCAGCTTGGACACGTACAATGAGCAGTTCTTC. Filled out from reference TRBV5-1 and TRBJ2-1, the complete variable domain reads KAGVTQTPRYLIKTRGQQVTLSCSPISGHRSVSWYQQTPGQGLQFLFEYFSETQRNKGNFPGRFSGRQFSNSRSEMNVSTLELGDSALYLCASSLDTYNEQFFGPGTRLTVL.

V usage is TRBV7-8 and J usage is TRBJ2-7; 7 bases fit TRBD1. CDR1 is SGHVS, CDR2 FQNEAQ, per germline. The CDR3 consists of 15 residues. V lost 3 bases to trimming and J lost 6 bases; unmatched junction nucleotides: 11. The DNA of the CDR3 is TGTGCCAGCAGCTTTGGTGAAGGGGGCATCTCCGAGCAGTACTTC. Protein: CASSFGEGGISEQYF.

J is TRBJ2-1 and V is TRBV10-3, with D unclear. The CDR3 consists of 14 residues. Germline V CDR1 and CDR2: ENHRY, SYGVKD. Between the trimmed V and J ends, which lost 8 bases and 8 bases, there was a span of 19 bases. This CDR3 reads CAIGSGPEGYEQFF. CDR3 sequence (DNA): TGTGCCATCGGTTCCGGACCCGAAGGGTATGAGCAGTTCTTC.

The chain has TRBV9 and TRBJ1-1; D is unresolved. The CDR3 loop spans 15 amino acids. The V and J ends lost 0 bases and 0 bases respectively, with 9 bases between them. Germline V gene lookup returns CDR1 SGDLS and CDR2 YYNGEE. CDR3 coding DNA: TGTGCCAGCAGCGTAGGTGCGGCGTTGAACACTGAAGCTTTCTTT. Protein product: CASSVGAALNTEAFF.

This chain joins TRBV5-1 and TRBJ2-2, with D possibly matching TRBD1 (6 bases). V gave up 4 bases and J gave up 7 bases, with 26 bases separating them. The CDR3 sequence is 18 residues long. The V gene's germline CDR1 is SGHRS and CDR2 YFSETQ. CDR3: CASSRDPAGVPNVGELFF. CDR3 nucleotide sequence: TGCGCCAGCAGCCGAGACCCCGCAGGGGTACCCAACGTCGGGGAGCTGTTTTTT.

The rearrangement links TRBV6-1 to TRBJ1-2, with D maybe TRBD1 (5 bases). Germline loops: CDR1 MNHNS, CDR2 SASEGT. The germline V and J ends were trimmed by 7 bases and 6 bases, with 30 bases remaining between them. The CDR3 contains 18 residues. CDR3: CASTQTGDARDFYNGYTF. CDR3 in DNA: TGTGCCAGCACCCAGACTGGGGACGCCCGCGACTTCTATAATGGCTACACCTTC.

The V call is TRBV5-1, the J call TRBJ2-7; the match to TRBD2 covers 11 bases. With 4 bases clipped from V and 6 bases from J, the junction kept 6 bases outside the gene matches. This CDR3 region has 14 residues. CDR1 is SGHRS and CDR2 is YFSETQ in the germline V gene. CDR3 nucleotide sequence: TGCGCCAGCAGCCGTAGCGGGGGGGCCTCCGAGCAGTACTTC. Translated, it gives CASSRSGGASEQYF.

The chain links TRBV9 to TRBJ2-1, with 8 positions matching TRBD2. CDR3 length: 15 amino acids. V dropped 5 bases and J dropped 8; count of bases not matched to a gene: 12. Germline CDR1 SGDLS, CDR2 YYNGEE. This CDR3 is CASRHGGAPSDEQFF. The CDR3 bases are TGTGCCAGCAGGCACGGGGGGGCCCCATCGGATGAGCAGTTCTTC. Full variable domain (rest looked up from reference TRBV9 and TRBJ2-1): DSGVTQTPKHLITATGQRVTLRCSPRSGDLSVYWYQQSLDQGLQFLIQYYNGEERAKGNILERFSAQQFPDLHSELNLSSLELGDSALYFCASRHGGAPSDEQFFGPGTRLTVL.

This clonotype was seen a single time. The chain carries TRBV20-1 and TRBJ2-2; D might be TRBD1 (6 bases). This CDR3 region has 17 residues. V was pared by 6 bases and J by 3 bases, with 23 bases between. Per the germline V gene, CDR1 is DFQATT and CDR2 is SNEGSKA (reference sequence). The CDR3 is CSALRGVGTRYTGELFF. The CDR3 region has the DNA TGCAGTGCGCTCCGTGGGGTCGGGACAAGGTACACCGGGGAGCTGTTTTTT.